This T cell receptor beta chain derives from a study of beta chain features in type 1 diabetes. Looking at the study overall: Cell yields, gender and age were comparable in patients and healthy donors. Findings and limits, study-wide: Type 1 diabetes patients showed fewer insertions and more deletions at VDJ junctions. Within the patient group, naive, central memory and Treg TCRB repertoires appeared more similar to each other than within healthy donors.

TCRB transcripts that were expressed got sequenced, as all of the isolated RNA had been reverse transcribed. Libraries were prepared by immunoSEQ multiplex PCR; TCRdb keeps only in-frame clonotypes and omits some of them. The sample includes fewer than 250,000 clones, 9.6% seen only once; the top ten take approximately 0.03%. As concerns this clone: Its antigen is as yet unknown.

The CDR3 totals 15 residues. Germline loops: CDR1 SEHNR, CDR2 FQNEAQ (reference sequence). Trimming stripped 1 base from V and 4 bases from J, with 10 bases between. The chain recombines TRBV7-9 with TRBJ1-4, with no clear D. This clonotype originated in a woman younger than 35 in good health. Sequencing was done on a sample of naive CD4+ T cells from blood. In DNA form, the CDR3 reads TGTGCCAGCAGCTTAGGCGGGTCCTTTAATGAAAAACTGTTTTTT. Translation gives CASSLGGSFNEKLFF.